Listed below are T cell receptor beta chains from one sample, sequenced in a study of memory CD4+ T cells and cytomegalovirus serostatus. Profiling relied on immunoSEQ multiplex PCR, and the TCRdb table lists in-frame clones only, not all of them. The data show approximately 26,000 clones, over 70% seen once. Sequenced: memory CD4+ T cells from blood. These receptors all stem from an adult in good health and CMV-seronegative. Each CDR3 is given with its conserved first and last residue. A D gene is named only where the DNA matches it firmly. The listing skips clone size in some rows; elsewhere it reads once, few, many or a size class.

V gene: TRBV6-1
J gene: TRBJ2-3
clone size: -
D gene: -
CDR3 protein: CANKGPTDTQYF
CDR3 DNA: TGTGCCAATAAGGGGCCCACAGATACGCAGTATTTT

V gene: TRBV11-2
J gene: TRBJ1-1
clone size: -
D gene: TRBD1
CDR3 protein: CASSSLTGGKAFF
CDR3 DNA: TGTGCCAGCAGCTCCTTGACAGGGGGCAAAGCTTTCTTT

V gene: TRBV7-2
J gene: TRBJ1-4
clone size: -
D gene: -
CDR3 protein: CASSLGGGVWEKLFF
CDR3 DNA: TGTGCCAGCAGCTTAGGAGGGGGGGTTTGGGAAAAACTGTTTTTT

V gene: TRBV4-2
J gene: TRBJ1-2
clone size: -
D gene: -
CDR3 protein: CASSQDLSGQRGRGYTF
CDR3 DNA: TGTGCCAGCAGCCAAGATCTTTCAGGACAGCGAGGTAGGGGCTACACCTTC

V gene: TRBV5-1
J gene: TRBJ2-3
clone size: -
D gene: -
CDR3 protein: CASSLGQASGTDTQYF
CDR3 DNA: TGCGCCAGCAGCTTGGGACAGGCGAGCGGGACAGATACGCAGTATTTT

V gene: TRBV6-4
J gene: TRBJ1-1
clone size: -
D gene: -
CDR3 protein: CASSVEVNTEAFF
CDR3 DNA: TGTGCCAGCAGTGTAGAGGTGAACACTGAAGCTTTCTTT

V gene: TRBV2
J gene: TRBJ1-2
clone size: few
D gene: -
CDR3 protein: CASSPGGRNYGYTF
CDR3 DNA: TGTGCCAGCAGTCCGGGGGGCAGAAACTATGGCTACACCTTC

V gene: TRBV6-1
J gene: TRBJ1-5
clone size: -
D gene: -
CDR3 protein: CASSEERADSNQPQHF
CDR3 DNA: TGTGCCAGCAGTGAAGAGAGGGCCGATAGCAATCAGCCCCAGCATTTT

V gene: TRBV5-1
J gene: TRBJ1-3
clone size: -
D gene: -
CDR3 protein: CASSPRSPSSGNTIYF
CDR3 DNA: TGCGCCAGCAGCCCCCGGAGCCCGAGCTCTGGAAACACCATATATTTT

V gene: TRBV2
J gene: TRBJ2-3
clone size: -
D gene: TRBD2
CDR3 protein: CASSGTSGGAFAADTQYF
CDR3 DNA: TGTGCCAGCAGCGGGACTAGCGGGGGGGCCTTTGCGGCAGATACGCAGTATTTT

V gene: TRBV5-5
J gene: TRBJ1-4
clone size: -
D gene: TRBD1
CDR3 protein: CASSPGTGENEKLFF
CDR3 DNA: TGTGCCAGCAGCCCGGGGACAGGGGAGAATGAAAAACTGTTTTTT

V gene: TRBV19
J gene: TRBJ2-1
clone size: -
D gene: -
CDR3 protein: CASSRTDQNEQFF
CDR3 DNA: TGTGCCAGTAGTAGGACGGATCAGAATGAGCAGTTCTTC

V gene: TRBV10-1
J gene: TRBJ1-1
clone size: -
D gene: TRBD1
CDR3 protein: CASSPKGANTEAFF
CDR3 DNA: TGCGCCAGCAGTCCTAAGGGGGCGAACACTGAAGCTTTCTTT

V gene: TRBV2
J gene: TRBJ1-1
clone size: few
D gene: -
CDR3 protein: CASKGVTLNTEAFF
CDR3 DNA: TGTGCCAGCAAAGGAGTCACACTGAACACTGAAGCTTTCTTT

V gene: TRBV6-1
J gene: TRBJ1-4
clone size: -
D gene: -
CDR3 protein: CASSDSRWGEKLFF
CDR3 DNA: TGTGCCAGCAGTGATAGCAGGTGGGGAGAAAAACTGTTTTTT

V gene: TRBV6-5
J gene: TRBJ1-1
clone size: -
D gene: -
CDR3 protein: CASKERGRMNTEAFF
CDR3 DNA: TGTGCCAGCAAAGAGCGGGGACGGATGAACACTGAAGCTTTCTTT